A selection of T cell receptor beta chains follows, all from one sample in a study of blood T cell repertoires in COVID-19. The method was immunoSEQ multiplex PCR; TCRdb's version includes in-frame clones alone and lacks a portion of them. The repertoire consists of fewer than 250,000 clones, with around 90% occurring once and the leading ten covering over 12%. Material for sequencing was PBMCs or T cells enriched from blood (not recorded which). The receptor set was obtained from a man aged 25-45 years who had been exposed to COVID-19. Both conserved end residues are part of each CDR3. Fields, in order: clone size, D gene, V gene, J gene, CDR3 protein, CDR3 DNA. D genes are given only for firm matches. Expanded clones get a size class; other rows say once, few or many, or leave the size out.

>NA|TRBD1|TRBV7-3|TRBJ2-3
CASSLQGGDTDTQYF
TGTGCCAGCAGTCTACAGGGGGGAGACACAGATACGCAGTATTTT
>NA|NA|TRBV7-9|TRBJ2-7
CASSHTGMAYEQYF
TGTGCCAGCAGCCACACAGGGATGGCCTACGAGCAGTACTTC
>once|NA|TRBV5-4|TRBJ1-1
CASAGDIMNTEAFF
TGTGCCAGCGCAGGGGACATCATGAACACTGAAGCTTTCTTT
>once|NA|TRBV27|TRBJ2-1
CASRPGGWGLYNEQFF
TGTGCCAGCAGACCTGGAGGGTGGGGTTTGTACAATGAGCAGTTCTTC
>once|NA|TRBV6-1|TRBJ2-7
CASSEWELTYEQYF
TGTGCCAGCAGTGAATGGGAGCTGACTTACGAGCAGTACTTC
>once|NA|TRBV23-1|TRBJ1-1
CASPKGAGAEGMNTEAFF
TGCGCCAGCCCCAAAGGGGCAGGGGCCGAGGGCATGAACACTGAAGCTTTCTTT
>NA|NA|TRBV2|TRBJ2-6
CASSWQLTGANVLTF
TGTGCCAGCAGTTGGCAGTTAACGGGGGCCAACGTCCTGACTTTC
>NA|TRBD1|TRBV19|TRBJ1-5
CASSIDGTGSQPQHF
TGTGCCAGTAGTATCGACGGGACAGGGAGTCAGCCCCAGCATTTT
>NA|TRBD2|TRBV27|TRBJ2-5
CASTRAGGPWETQYF
TGTGCCAGCACCCGAGCGGGGGGGCCGTGGGAGACCCAGTACTTC
>NA|NA|TRBV4-2|TRBJ2-3
CASSQDPGSTDTQYF
TGTGCCAGCAGCCAAGACCCAGGGAGCACAGATACGCAGTATTTT
>once|TRBD1|TRBV4-3|TRBJ1-2
CASSLGGGTVNYGYTF
TGCGCCAGCAGCCTAGGGGGTGGGACAGTAAACTATGGCTACACCTTC
>NA|TRBD2|TRBV11-2|TRBJ2-3
CASSPGGSGGYTDTQYF
TGTGCCAGCAGCCCTGGGGGTAGCGGGGGATACACAGATACGCAGTATTTT
>NA|TRBD2|TRBV2|TRBJ2-5
CASLISLAGEETQYF
TGTGCCAGCTTGATTTCCCTAGCGGGGGAAGAGACCCAGTACTTC
>NA|NA|TRBV7-6|TRBJ2-7
CASSLYPDSQTYEQYF
TGTGCCAGCAGCTTATACCCGGACAGCCAAACCTACGAGCAGTACTTC
>NA|NA|TRBV28|TRBJ1-6
CASSFRESYNSPLHF
TGTGCCAGCAGTTTTCGAGAGTCCTATAATTCACCCCTCCACTTT
>NA|TRBD1|TRBV7-9|TRBJ1-2
CASTGQGLGYGYTF
TGTGCCAGCACAGGACAGGGACTTGGCTATGGCTACACCTTC
>NA|NA|TRBV15|TRBJ1-1
CATSRDPNRPEAFF
TGTGCCACCAGCAGAGACCCTAACAGGCCTGAAGCTTTCTTT